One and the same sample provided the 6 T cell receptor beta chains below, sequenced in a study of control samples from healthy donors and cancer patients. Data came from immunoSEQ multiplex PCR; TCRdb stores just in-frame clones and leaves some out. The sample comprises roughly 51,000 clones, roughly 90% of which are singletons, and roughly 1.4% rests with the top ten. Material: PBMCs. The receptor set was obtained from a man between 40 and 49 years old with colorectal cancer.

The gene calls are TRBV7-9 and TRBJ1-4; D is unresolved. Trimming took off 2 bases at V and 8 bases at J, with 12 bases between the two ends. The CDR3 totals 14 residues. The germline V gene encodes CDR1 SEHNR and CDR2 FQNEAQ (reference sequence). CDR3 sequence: CASSLRGIGEKLFF. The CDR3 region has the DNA TGTGCCAGCAGCTTACGAGGTATAGGAGAAAAACTGTTTTTT.

CDR3 sequence (DNA): TGTGCCAGCGGTCAAACTCCACATAATTCACCCCTCCACTTT. Its protein is CASGQTPHNSPLHF. The chain joins TRBV7-9 to TRBJ1-6, with unresolved D. Per germline, CDR1 SEHNR and CDR2 FQNEAQ (reference sequence). V lost 8 bases and J 5 bases, leaving 13 bases between the germline ends. The CDR3 consists of 14 residues.

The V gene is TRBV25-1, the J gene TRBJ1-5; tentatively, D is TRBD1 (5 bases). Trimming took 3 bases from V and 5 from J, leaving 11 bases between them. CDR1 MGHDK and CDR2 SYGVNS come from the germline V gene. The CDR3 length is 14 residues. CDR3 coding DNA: TGTGCCAGCAGTGAGACAGAGACGGATCAGCCCCAGCATTTT. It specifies CASSETETDQPQHF. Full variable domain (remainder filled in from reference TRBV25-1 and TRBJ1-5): EADIYQTPRYLVIGTGKKITLECSQTMGHDKMYWYQQDPGMELHLIHYSYGVNSTEKGDLSSESTVSRIRTEHFPLTLESARPSHTSQYLCASSETETDQPQHFGDGTRLSIL.

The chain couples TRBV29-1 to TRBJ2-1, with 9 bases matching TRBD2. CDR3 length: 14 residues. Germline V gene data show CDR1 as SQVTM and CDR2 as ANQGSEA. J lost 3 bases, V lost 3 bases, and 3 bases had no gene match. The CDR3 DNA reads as TGCAGCGTTGAGTCTAGCGGGGACTACAATGAGCAGTTCTTC. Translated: CSVESSGDYNEQFF.

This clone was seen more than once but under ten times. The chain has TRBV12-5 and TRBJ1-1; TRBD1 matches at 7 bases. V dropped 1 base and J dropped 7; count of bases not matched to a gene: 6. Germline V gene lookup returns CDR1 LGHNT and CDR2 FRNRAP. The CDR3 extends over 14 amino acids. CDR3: CASGLGRQGLEAFF. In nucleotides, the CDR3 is TGTGCTAGTGGTTTGGGGAGACAGGGTCTTGAAGCTTTCTTT.

The CDR3 nucleotides are TGTGCCAGCAGTTTAGGGCAGGCCCGAGCCCCAAACACTGAAGCTTTCTTT. It encodes CASSLGQARAPNTEAFF. V usage is TRBV27 and J usage is TRBJ1-1; D gene uncertain. The V and J ends lost 2 bases and 2 bases respectively, with 18 bases between them. The CDR3 runs to 17 residues. Germline values: CDR1 MNHEY, CDR2 SMNVEV (reference sequence).